Sequencing of this T cell receptor beta chain was carried out in a study of blood T cell repertoires in COVID-19 (dated by TCRdb to 2020 to 2021). Study-level background: Collaborator samples came from the United States, Italy and Spain and covered acute and convalescent phases of COVID-19. The samples were drawn from the first 160 participants of the ongoing ImmuneRACE study and from 950 to 1,500 subjects provided by 6 global collaborators. The repertoires were made available in a free public database intended to serve as a resource for research on the immune response to SARS-CoV-2. The sample metadata nearly always contained a de-identified subject ID, COVID-19 status, age in years and sex. Where available, HLA class I and class II types were obtained from metadata supplied by the sample provider rather than from assay-based typing. The material from the prospective study consisted of cDNA or gDNA derived from T cells, B-cell-depleted T cells, or PBMCs. Subjects who had been exposed to COVID-19, were actively infected with it, or had recovered from it provided the deeply sampled blood TCRbeta repertoires that made up the dataset. Beyond this particular receptor, the publication reports: The quantity of clinical and demographic metadata differed by source and by participant and was supplied without curation.

TCRbeta CDR3 regions were amplified from genomic DNA using the immunoSEQ Assay, a bias-controlled multiplex PCR. As for the original processing: Within the assay, amplification of reference gene primers was used to estimate how many nucleated cells each sample contained. To quantify the absolute abundance of each unique TCRbeta CDR3 rearrangement, sequence reads were collapsed and filtered. For each sample, productive Simpson clonality was calculated by taking the square root of Simpson's diversity index across productive rearrangements. In its TCRdb copy, this immuneACCESS table keeps in-frame sequences only and misses some clones. Where compared with another copy, unresolved V genes explain less than half of these, and the others have no known cause. D and trimming were read from the DNA, whereas the V and J calls and clone size are those reported in that table. The table for this sample lists 140,000 or so clones; more than 75% of them were counted only once. About 2.6% of the sample comes from the top ten.

Notes on this clone: Its antigen is currently not known. Per-base qualities were not stored, and no clone one base away is much larger.

Collaborating institutions collected whole blood in K2EDTA tubes following their own protocols. For TCRbeta analysis, collaborators shipped samples in one of three forms: frozen whole blood, isolated PBMCs, or DNA extracted from either of those sample types. Sequencing was carried out using peripheral blood. This receptor was identified in a human donor with acute or convalescent COVID-19. The donor label of this sample is uncertain.

This receptor has the CDR3 CASSSSGTGVADTQYF. The DNA sequence reads TGTGCCAGTAGTAGTTCCGGGACAGGGGTCGCAGATACGCAGTATTTT. This chain is built from TRBV19 and TRBJ2-3, and TRBD1 aligns with 10 junction nucleotides. From the germline V gene (reference sequence), CDR1 is LNHDA and CDR2 is SQIVND. The CDR3 sequence holds 16 residues, the cysteine and phenylalanine included. The only DNA kept is the CDR3, 48 bases in frame from the first base. At the junction V is shortened by 4 bases and J by 4 bases; bases outside the gene matches: 8. The reference TRBV19 and TRBJ2-3 proteins fill in what lies around the CDR3, so the full variable domain reads DGGITQSPKYLFRKEGQNVTLSCEQNLNHDAMYWYRQDPGQGLRLIYYSQIVNDFQKGDIAEGYSVSREKKESFPLTVTSAQKNPTAFYLCASSSSGTGVADTQYFGPGTRLTVL.